One sample yielded the 32 T cell receptor beta chains listed below, sequenced in a study of blood T cell repertoires in COVID-19. The method was immunoSEQ multiplex PCR; TCRdb's version includes in-frame clones alone and lacks a portion of them. The table lists some 150,000 clones, around 80% of them singletons. Specimen: peripheral blood. The receptors were sampled from a woman aged 50 to 65 with acute or convalescent COVID-19.

This sequence joins TRBV4-3 and TRBJ1-2; 9 nucleotides match TRBD1. The V and J ends lost 4 bases and 2 bases, in that order; junction bases with no gene match: 5. This CDR3 region has 15 residues. CDR1 is LGHNA and CDR2 is YSLEER in the germline V gene. In nucleotides, the CDR3 is TGCGCCAGCAGCCCTTGGACAGGGGCCAACTATGGCTACACCTTC. Its translation: CASSPWTGANYGYTF.

This clone has only a few counts. The V gene is TRBV18, the J gene TRBJ1-2; the match to TRBD1 covers 9 bases. The CDR3 is 15 amino acids. From germline, CDR1 is KGHSH and CDR2 LQKENI. V dropped 2 bases and J dropped 7; count of bases not matched to a gene: 8. Written as DNA, the CDR3 is TGTGCCAGCTCACCAGGGGACAGGGTACCCTCTGGCTACACCTTC. It yields the protein CASSPGDRVPSGYTF.

This chain connects TRBV29-1 to TRBJ1-5; D call uncertain. The length of the CDR3 is 13 residues. Trimming removed 4 bases at V and 2 bases at J, with 9 bases between. Per the germline V gene, CDR1 is SQVTM and CDR2 is ANQGSEA. DNA of the CDR3: TGCAGCGTTGCGGAGAACGGCAATCAGCCCCAGCATTTT. It codes for CSVAENGNQPQHF.

The rearrangement uses TRBV7-2 and TRBJ1-2; TRBD1 matches at 9 bases. After removal of 5 bases from V and 4 bases from J, the junction contained 5 bases not matched to a gene. Germline assignment: CDR1 SGHTA and CDR2 FQGNSA. The CDR3 is 14 residues long. The CDR3 is CASSQTGGGYGYTF. The CDR3 DNA reads as TGTGCCAGCAGCCAGACAGGGGGTGGCTATGGCTACACCTTC.

The V call is TRBV19, the J call TRBJ1-6; no clear D. This CDR3 contains 16 residues. Germline V lookup: CDR1 LNHDA, CDR2 SQIVND (reference sequence). Trimming took 1 base from V and 6 from J, leaving 13 bases between them. The CDR3 is CASSIGGYQINSPLHF. The CDR3 bases are TGTGCCAGTAGTATAGGAGGCTACCAGATTAATTCACCCCTCCACTTT.

A few counts support this clone. The rearrangement uses TRBV4-1 and TRBJ2-3, with a weak D call TRBD1 (6 bases). From germline, CDR1 is MGHRA and CDR2 YSYEKL. The CDR3 has 16 amino acids. Trimming shortened V by 4 bases and J by 1 base, and 15 bases separated the two germline ends. The CDR3 region has the DNA TGCGCCAGCAGCCCTGTCCAGGGGAGCCGCACAGATACGCAGTATTTT. Translated: CASSPVQGSRTDTQYF.

J is TRBJ2-3 and V is TRBV28, with D possibly matching TRBD2 (6 bases). The CDR3 length is 15 residues. Germline loops: CDR1 MDHEN, CDR2 SYDVKM. V was clipped by 5 bases and J by 2 bases, with 14 bases between them. CDR3 protein: CASSPGSLSTDTQYF. In DNA form, the CDR3 reads TGTGCCAGCAGTCCCGGGAGCCTGTCCACAGATACGCAGTATTTT. Supplemented by reference TRBV28 and TRBJ2-3, the full variable domain reads DVKVTQSSRYLVKRTGEKVFLECVQDMDHENMFWYRQDPGLGLRLIYFSYDVKMKEKGDIPEGYSVSREKKERFSLILESASTNQTSMYLCASSPGSLSTDTQYFGPGTRLTVL.

This rearrangement joins TRBV28 to TRBJ2-3; D is perhaps TRBD1 (6 bases). Trimming took off 2 bases at V and 2 bases at J, with 11 bases between the two ends. Germline V gives CDR1 MDHEN, CDR2 SYDVKM. The CDR3 sequence is 15 residues long. CDR3 in DNA: TGTGCCAGCAGTTTACTGTCAGGGGACACAGATACGCAGTATTTT. It codes for CASSLLSGDTDTQYF. The complete variable domain, with remaining parts taken from reference TRBV28 and TRBJ2-3, reads DVKVTQSSRYLVKRTGEKVFLECVQDMDHENMFWYRQDPGLGLRLIYFSYDVKMKEKGDIPEGYSVSREKKERFSLILESASTNQTSMYLCASSLLSGDTDTQYFGPGTRLTVL.

V gene TRBV28 combines with J gene TRBJ2-5; TRBD2 matches at 11 bases. Trimming took 5 bases from V and 2 from J; bases not matched to a gene: 4. The CDR3 extends over 15 amino acids. Germline V CDR1 and CDR2: MDHEN, SYDVKM. CDR3 bases: TGTGCCAGCAGTCTCCGGACTAGCGGGCAAGAGACCCAGTACTTC. Translation: CASSLRTSGQETQYF.

The V and J genes are TRBV24-1 and TRBJ2-3, with 10 bases that match TRBD1. Germline CDR1 KGHDR, CDR2 SFDVKD. With 4 bases clipped from V and 7 bases from J, the junction kept 10 bases outside the gene matches. The CDR3 spans 16 residues. The CDR3 protein is CATSDKPGTGAHTQYF. In nucleotides, the CDR3 is TGTGCCACCAGTGACAAACCAGGGACAGGGGCGCATACGCAGTATTTT.

The V gene is TRBV7-7, the J gene TRBJ2-2, with 12 bases fitting TRBD2. V lost 5 bases, J lost 5 bases, and 6 bases stayed unmatched. CDR3 size: 16 residues. CDR1 is SSHAT and CDR2 is FNYEAQ in the germline V gene (reference sequence). CDR3 nucleotide sequence: TGTGCCAGCAGCCGAACTACTAGCGGGGGGACCGGGGAGCTGTTTTTT. Amino acid sequence: CASSRTTSGGTGELFF. Full variable domain (remainder filled in from reference TRBV7-7 and TRBJ2-2): GAGVSQSPRYKVTKRGQDVTLRCDPISSHATLYWYQQALGQGPEFLTYFNYEAQPDKSGLPSDRFSAERPEGSISTLTIQRTEQRDSAMYRCASSRTTSGGTGELFFGEGSRLTVL.

This chain joins TRBV9 and TRBJ2-2, with a weak D call TRBD1 (6 bases). V was shortened by 4 bases and J by 3 bases, with 16 bases between the two germline ends. Germline CDR1 and CDR2: SGDLS and YYNGEE. The CDR3 has 16 residues. CDR3 residues: CASSPHRVEDTGELFF. The CDR3, as DNA: TGTGCCAGCAGCCCCCACAGGGTAGAGGACACCGGGGAGCTGTTTTTT.

This clone was picked up a small number of times. This chain links TRBV19 with TRBJ2-1; 10 bases fit TRBD2. Germline loops: CDR1 LNHDA, CDR2 SQIVND (reference sequence). With 5 bases clipped from V and 6 bases from J, the junction kept 7 bases outside the gene matches. The length of the CDR3 is 15 residues. The CDR3 spells CASSVERTSGNEQFF. For the CDR3, the DNA is TGTGCCAGTAGTGTTGAACGGACTAGCGGCAATGAGCAGTTCTTC.

The gene calls are TRBV6-1 and TRBJ2-3, with TRBD2 identical over 8 bases. After removal of 0 bases from V and 7 bases from J, the junction contained 12 bases not matched to a gene. There are 17 residues in the CDR3. The germline V gene encodes CDR1 MNHNS and CDR2 SASEGT. CDR3 DNA: TGTGCCAGCAGTGAAGCCGGGCTGGTAGCGGGGAGCAATACGCAGTATTTT. It specifies CASSEAGLVAGSNTQYF.

This chain links TRBV28 with TRBJ2-7; 8 nucleotides line up with TRBD1. Germline CDR1 reads MDHEN; CDR2 reads SYDVKM. CDR3 length: 15 amino acids. V lost 6 bases and J lost 2; bases outside the gene matches: 9. The CDR3 region has the DNA TGTGCCAGCAGATACGGACAGGGCTTTACCTACGAGCAGTACTTC. Translation gives CASRYGQGFTYEQYF.

The rearrangement uses TRBV28 and TRBJ2-7, with 7 bases aligning to TRBD2. The ends lost 3 bases at V and 3 bases at J; junction bases unmatched: 5. CDR1 and CDR2 (germline): MDHEN, SYDVKM. This CDR3 has 14 residues. In DNA, the CDR3 is TGTGCCAGCAGTTTGGCCACTAGCGACTACGAGCAGTACTTC. Its protein is CASSLATSDYEQYF.

The V and J genes are TRBV28 and TRBJ1-6, with TRBD1 as a possible D gene (5 bases). Trimming took off 8 bases at V and 5 bases at J, with 16 bases between the two ends. Germline V gene sequence: CDR1 MDHEN, CDR2 SYDVKM. The CDR3 extends over 15 amino acids. The CDR3 protein is CASGAGTGNNSPLHF. DNA for the CDR3: TGTGCCAGCGGGGCGGGGACGGGGAATAATTCACCCCTCCACTTT.

The J gene is TRBJ2-7, the V gene TRBV5-1; TRBD2 matches at 8 bases. Unmatched junction bases numbered 4, after V lost 0 bases and J lost 2 bases. Germline V gene data show CDR1 as SGHRS and CDR2 as YFSETQ. The length of the CDR3 is 15 residues. CDR3 residues: CASSLGGSGAYEQYF. In nucleotides, the CDR3 is TGCGCCAGCAGCTTGGGTGGTAGCGGGGCCTACGAGCAGTACTTC.

The chain carries TRBV5-1 and TRBJ2-7; a possible D gene is TRBD2 (7 bases). Per germline, CDR1 SGHRS and CDR2 YFSETQ. V was pared by 1 base and J by 5 bases, with 19 bases between. The CDR3 spans 16 residues. This CDR3 reads CASSLRRGEGGDEQYF. CDR3 sequence (DNA): TGCGCCAGCAGCTTGCGTCGCGGGGAAGGGGGGGACGAGCAGTACTTC.

The chain joins TRBV21-1 to TRBJ2-7; the table names TRBD1, a call not compared with the DNA. TRBV21-1 is deemed a pseudogene. The CDR3 is 14 residues long. This chain's CDR3 is CASSKTPGGYEQYF. The CDR3 bases are TGTGCCAGCAGCAAAACCCCAGGGGGCTACGAGCAGTACTTC.

This chain uses TRBV9 with TRBJ2-1; 8 bases are shared with TRBD2. V lost 0 bases, J lost 8 bases, and 7 bases stayed unmatched. In germline, CDR1 is SGDLS, CDR2 YYNGEE. The CDR3 runs to 15 residues. The CDR3 region is CASSVAGGPVDEQFF. Here the CDR3 DNA reads TGTGCCAGCAGCGTAGCGGGAGGGCCCGTCGATGAGCAGTTCTTC.

The CDR3 DNA is TGTGCCAGCAGACAGACAGGGGATGAGACCCAGTACTTC. It specifies CASRQTGDETQYF. The genes are TRBV12-3 or TRBV12-4 and TRBJ2-5; 8 bases are shared with TRBD1. The CDR3 is made up of 13 amino acids. V lost 6 bases to trimming and J lost 5 bases; unmatched junction nucleotides: 5.

The chain employs TRBV7-8 and TRBJ2-2; 8 nucleotides line up with TRBD2. V lost 1 base, J lost 5 bases, and 3 bases stayed unmatched. The CDR3 totals 15 residues. CDR1 and CDR2 (germline): SGHVS, FQNEAQ. The CDR3, as DNA: TGTGCCAGCAGCTTAGGGTCTAGCGGGACCGGGGAGCTGTTTTTT. As protein: CASSLGSSGTGELFF.

The V call is TRBV5-1, the J call TRBJ2-7, with a weak D call TRBD1 (6 bases). Germline V gives CDR1 SGHRS, CDR2 YFSETQ. Trimming removed 0 bases from V and 3 bases from J, with 19 bases in between. CDR3 length: 17 amino acids. The chain's CDR3 is CASSLALNSQTGYEQYF. CDR3 DNA sequence: TGCGCCAGCAGCTTGGCCCTCAACTCTCAGACAGGCTACGAGCAGTACTTC.

The chain uses TRBV3-1 (or the pseudogene TRBV3-2) and TRBJ1-6; no clear D gene. The ends were cut back, 3 bases at V and 7 bases at J, with 13 bases in the middle. The CDR3 covers 15 residues. Germline V gene sequence: CDR1 LGHDT, CDR2 YNNKEL (reference sequence). CDR3 in DNA: TGTGCCAGCAGCCAGGTGGGCGGAGGGAATTCACCCCTCCACTTT. Residues: CASSQVGGGNSPLHF.

The rearrangement uses TRBV5-6 and TRBJ1-5, with D possibly being TRBD1 (5 bases). The CDR3 length is 15 residues. Trimming cost V 3 bases and J 2 bases, with 12 bases left between them. In germline, CDR1 is SGHDT, CDR2 YYEEEE. The CDR3 region has the DNA TGTGCCAGCAGCTGGGGGGGTATGGGCAATCAGCCCCAGCATTTT. Amino acids: CASSWGGMGNQPQHF.

The DNA of the CDR3 is TGTGCCAGCAGCCCGCGGGGGGGGAATGCAGATACGCAGTATTTT. Encoded protein: CASSPRGGNADTQYF. The chain joins TRBV3-1 (or the pseudogene TRBV3-2) to TRBJ2-3; 9 nucleotides match TRBD2. Germline V gene sequence: CDR1 LGHDT, CDR2 YNNKEL (reference sequence). This CDR3 spans 15 amino acids. V trimming: 4 bases; J trimming: 4 bases; junction bases outside the gene matches: 6.

The chain couples TRBV29-1 to TRBJ2-1; 7 positions agree with TRBD2. J was trimmed by 0 bases and V by 4 bases; bases with no gene match: 12. The CDR3 is made up of 17 amino acids. The germline V gene encodes CDR1 SQVTM and CDR2 ANQGSEA. The CDR3 sequence is CSVGLALSPSSYNEQFF. CDR3 DNA: TGCAGCGTTGGACTAGCCCTTTCTCCGAGCTCCTACAATGAGCAGTTCTTC.

This clone appeared once. This sequence joins TRBV5-1 and TRBJ2-7, with 9 positions matching TRBD1. Per germline, CDR1 SGHRS and CDR2 YFSETQ. V was clipped by 4 bases and J by 3 bases; unmatched bases: 5. The CDR3 has 14 residues. CDR3 nucleotides: TGCGCCAGCAGCACCACAGGGGGCCTCTACGAGCAGTACTTC. This sequence encodes CASSTTGGLYEQYF. The full variable domain, with the rest looked up from reference TRBV5-1 and TRBJ2-7, is KAGVTQTPRYLIKTRGQQVTLSCSPISGHRSVSWYQQTPGQGLQFLFEYFSETQRNKGNFPGRFSGRQFSNSRSEMNVSTLELGDSALYLCASSTTGGLYEQYFGPGTRLTVT.

The chain is built from TRBV28 and TRBJ1-2, with unresolved D. Trimming removed 5 bases from V and 6 bases from J, with 13 bases in between. The CDR3 length is 13 residues. Germline assignment: CDR1 MDHEN and CDR2 SYDVKM. The CDR3 nucleotides read TGTGCCAGCAGTCCCCTGGGCCCCCATGGCTACACCTTC. Translated: CASSPLGPHGYTF.

The chain couples TRBV5-1 to TRBJ2-5, with a possible D match to TRBD1 (5 bases). V lost 4 bases to trimming and J lost 5 bases, with 12 bases between them. The CDR3 extends over 13 amino acids. The germline V gene has CDR1 SGHRS and CDR2 YFSETQ. This CDR3 reads CASSRAGYETQYF. Written as DNA, the CDR3 is TGCGCCAGCAGCCGTGCAGGGTACGAGACCCAGTACTTC. The whole variable domain, filled in from reference TRBV5-1 and TRBJ2-5, reads KAGVTQTPRYLIKTRGQQVTLSCSPISGHRSVSWYQQTPGQGLQFLFEYFSETQRNKGNFPGRFSGRQFSNSRSEMNVSTLELGDSALYLCASSRAGYETQYFGPGTRLLVL.

V is TRBV19 and J is TRBJ2-7, with TRBD2 as a possible D gene (6 bases). The V end lost 6 bases, the J end lost 3 bases, and 15 bases lay between the germline ends. The CDR3 length is 14 residues. The germline V gene encodes CDR1 LNHDA and CDR2 SQIVND (reference sequence). CDR3: CASSFRVGGYEQYF. The DNA for the CDR3 is TGTGCCAGTAGCTTCCGAGTGGGGGGCTACGAGCAGTACTTC.